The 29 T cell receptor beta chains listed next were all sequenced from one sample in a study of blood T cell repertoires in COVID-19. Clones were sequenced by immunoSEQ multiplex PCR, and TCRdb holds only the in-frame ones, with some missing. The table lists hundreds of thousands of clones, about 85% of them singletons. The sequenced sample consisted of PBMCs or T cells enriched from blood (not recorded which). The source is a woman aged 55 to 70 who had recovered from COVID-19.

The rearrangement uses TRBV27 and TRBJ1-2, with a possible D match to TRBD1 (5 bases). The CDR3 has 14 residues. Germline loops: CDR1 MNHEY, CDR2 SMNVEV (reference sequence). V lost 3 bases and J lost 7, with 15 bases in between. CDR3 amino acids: CASSFMWGRGGYTF. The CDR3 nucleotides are TGTGCCAGCAGTTTCATGTGGGGAAGGGGTGGCTACACCTTC.

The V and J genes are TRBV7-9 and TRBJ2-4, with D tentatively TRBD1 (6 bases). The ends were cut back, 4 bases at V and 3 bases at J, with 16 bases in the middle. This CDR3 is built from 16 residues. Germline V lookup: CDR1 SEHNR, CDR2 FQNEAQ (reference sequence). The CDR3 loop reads CASSSDRRVGKNIQYF. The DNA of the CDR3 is TGTGCCAGCAGCTCCGACAGGCGGGTAGGCAAAAACATTCAGTACTTC.

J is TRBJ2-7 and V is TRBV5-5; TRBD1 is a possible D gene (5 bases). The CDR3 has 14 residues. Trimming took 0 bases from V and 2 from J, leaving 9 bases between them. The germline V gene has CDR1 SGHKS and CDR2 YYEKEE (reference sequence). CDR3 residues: CASSLEDNTYEQYF. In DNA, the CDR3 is TGTGCCAGCAGCTTGGAGGACAATACCTACGAGCAGTACTTC.

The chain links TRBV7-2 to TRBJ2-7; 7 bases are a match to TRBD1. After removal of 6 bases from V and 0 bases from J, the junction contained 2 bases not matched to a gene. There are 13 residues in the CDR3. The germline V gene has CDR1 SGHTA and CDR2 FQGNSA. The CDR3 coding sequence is TGTGCCAGCAGAGGGGGCCACTCCTACGAGCAGTACTTC. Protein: CASRGGHSYEQYF.

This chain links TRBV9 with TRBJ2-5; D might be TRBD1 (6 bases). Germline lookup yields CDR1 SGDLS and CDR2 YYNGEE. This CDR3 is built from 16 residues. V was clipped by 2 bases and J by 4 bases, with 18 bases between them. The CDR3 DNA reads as TGTGCCAGCAGCGTTGGTGGGGGCCAGGTGGGAGAGACCCAGTACTTC. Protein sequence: CASSVGGGQVGETQYF.

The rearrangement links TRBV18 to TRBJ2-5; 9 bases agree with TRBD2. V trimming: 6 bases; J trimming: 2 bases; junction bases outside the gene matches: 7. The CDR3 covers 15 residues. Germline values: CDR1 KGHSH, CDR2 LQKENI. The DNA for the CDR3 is TGTGCCAGCTCTCCGAGCGGGGGGAATCAAGAGACCCAGTACTTC. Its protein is CASSPSGGNQETQYF.

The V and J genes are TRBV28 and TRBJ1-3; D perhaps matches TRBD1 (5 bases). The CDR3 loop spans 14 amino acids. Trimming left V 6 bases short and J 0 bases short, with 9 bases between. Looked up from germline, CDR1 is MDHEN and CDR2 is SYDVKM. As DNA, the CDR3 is TGTGCCAGCAGGTACACAGGCTCTGGAAACACCATATATTTT. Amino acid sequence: CASRYTGSGNTIYF.

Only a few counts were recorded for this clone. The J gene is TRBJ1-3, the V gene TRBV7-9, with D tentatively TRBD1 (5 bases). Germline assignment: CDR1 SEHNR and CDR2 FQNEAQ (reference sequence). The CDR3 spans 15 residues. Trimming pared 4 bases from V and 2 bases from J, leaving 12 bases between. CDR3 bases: TGTGCCAGCAGCTCGGCAGGCAGGGCTGGAAACACCATATATTTT. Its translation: CASSSAGRAGNTIYF.

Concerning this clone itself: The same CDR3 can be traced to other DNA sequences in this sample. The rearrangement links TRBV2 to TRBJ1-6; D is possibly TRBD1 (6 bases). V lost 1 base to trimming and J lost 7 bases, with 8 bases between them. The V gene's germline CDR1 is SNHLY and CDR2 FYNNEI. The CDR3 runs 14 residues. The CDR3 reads CASSEEQGNSPLHF. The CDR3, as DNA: TGTGCCAGCAGTGAAGAGCAGGGGAATTCACCCCTCCACTTT.

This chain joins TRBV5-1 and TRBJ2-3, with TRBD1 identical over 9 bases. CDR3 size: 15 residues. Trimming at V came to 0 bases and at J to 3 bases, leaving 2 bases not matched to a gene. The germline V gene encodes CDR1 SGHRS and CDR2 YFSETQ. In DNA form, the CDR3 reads TGCGCCAGCAGCTTGGTTGACAGGGGGACAGATACGCAGTATTTT. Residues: CASSLVDRGTDTQYF.

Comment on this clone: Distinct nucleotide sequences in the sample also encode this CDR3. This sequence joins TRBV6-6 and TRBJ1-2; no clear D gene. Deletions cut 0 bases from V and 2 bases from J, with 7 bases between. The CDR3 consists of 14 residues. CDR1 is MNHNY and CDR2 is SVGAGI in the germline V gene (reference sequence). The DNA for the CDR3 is TGTGCCAGCAGTTACTCTGGGCAGAACTATGGCTACACCTTC. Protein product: CASSYSGQNYGYTF.

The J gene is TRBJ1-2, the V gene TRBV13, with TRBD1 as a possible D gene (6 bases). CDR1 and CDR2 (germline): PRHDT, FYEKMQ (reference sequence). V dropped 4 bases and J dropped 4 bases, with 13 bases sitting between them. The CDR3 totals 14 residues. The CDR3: CASSYRQASYGYTF. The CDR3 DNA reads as TGTGCCAGCAGCTACCGACAGGCAAGCTATGGCTACACCTTC. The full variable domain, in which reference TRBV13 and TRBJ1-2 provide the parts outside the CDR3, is AAGVIQSPRHLIKEKRETATLKCYPIPRHDTVYWYQQGPGQDPQFLISFYEKMQSDKGSIPDRFSAQQFSDYHSELNMSSLELGDSALYFCASSYRQASYGYTFGSGTRLTVV.

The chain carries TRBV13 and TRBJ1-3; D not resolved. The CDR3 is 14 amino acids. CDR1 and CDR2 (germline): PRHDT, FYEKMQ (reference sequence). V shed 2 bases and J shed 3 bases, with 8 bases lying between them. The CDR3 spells CASSLTDFGNTIYF. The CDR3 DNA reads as TGTGCCAGCAGCTTAACTGACTTTGGAAACACCATATATTTT.

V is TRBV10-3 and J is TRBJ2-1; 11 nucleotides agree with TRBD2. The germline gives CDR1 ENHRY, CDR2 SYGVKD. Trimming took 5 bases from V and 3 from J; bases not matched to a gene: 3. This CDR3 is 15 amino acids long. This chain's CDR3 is CAISLTSGDYNEQFF. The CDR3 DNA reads TGTGCCATCAGTTTGACTAGCGGGGACTACAATGAGCAGTTCTTC.

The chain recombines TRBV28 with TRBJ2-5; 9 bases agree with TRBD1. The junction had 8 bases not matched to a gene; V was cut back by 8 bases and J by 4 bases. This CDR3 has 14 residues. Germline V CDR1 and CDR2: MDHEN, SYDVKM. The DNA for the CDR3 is TGTGCCAGCCACCGGGACAGGGTATTAGAGACCCAGTACTTC. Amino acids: CASHRDRVLETQYF.

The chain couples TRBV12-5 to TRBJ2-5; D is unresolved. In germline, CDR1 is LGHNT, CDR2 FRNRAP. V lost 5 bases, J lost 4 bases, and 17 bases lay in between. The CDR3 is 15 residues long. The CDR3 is CASGTVTAYRETQYF. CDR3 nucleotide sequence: TGTGCTAGTGGTACCGTGACCGCCTACAGAGAGACCCAGTACTTC.

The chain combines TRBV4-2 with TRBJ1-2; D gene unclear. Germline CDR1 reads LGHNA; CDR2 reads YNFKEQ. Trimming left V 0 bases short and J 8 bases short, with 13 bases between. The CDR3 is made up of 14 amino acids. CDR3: CASSQDPVTKGYTF. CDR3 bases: TGTGCCAGCAGCCAAGATCCGGTTACTAAGGGCTACACCTTC.

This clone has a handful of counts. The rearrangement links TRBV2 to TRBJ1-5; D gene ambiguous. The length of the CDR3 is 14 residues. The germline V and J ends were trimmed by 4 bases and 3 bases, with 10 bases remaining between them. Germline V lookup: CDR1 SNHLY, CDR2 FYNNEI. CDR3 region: CASSAQGANQPQHF. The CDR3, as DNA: TGTGCCAGCAGTGCGCAAGGAGCCAATCAGCCCCAGCATTTT.

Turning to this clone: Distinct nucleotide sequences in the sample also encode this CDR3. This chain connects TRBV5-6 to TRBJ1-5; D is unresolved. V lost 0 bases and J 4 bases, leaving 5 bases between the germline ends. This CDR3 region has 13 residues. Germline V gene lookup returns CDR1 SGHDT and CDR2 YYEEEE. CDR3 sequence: CASSLAGNQPQHF. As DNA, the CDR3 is TGTGCCAGCAGCTTGGCCGGGAATCAGCCCCAGCATTTT.

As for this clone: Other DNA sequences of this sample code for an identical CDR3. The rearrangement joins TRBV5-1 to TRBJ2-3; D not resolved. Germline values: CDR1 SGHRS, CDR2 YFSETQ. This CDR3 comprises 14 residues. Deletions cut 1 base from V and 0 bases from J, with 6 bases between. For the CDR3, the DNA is TGCGCCAGCAGCTTGAGTGGCAGCACAGATACGCAGTATTTT. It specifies CASSLSGSTDTQYF. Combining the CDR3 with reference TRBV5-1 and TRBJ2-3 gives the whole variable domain KAGVTQTPRYLIKTRGQQVTLSCSPISGHRSVSWYQQTPGQGLQFLFEYFSETQRNKGNFPGRFSGRQFSNSRSEMNVSTLELGDSALYLCASSLSGSTDTQYFGPGTRLTVL.

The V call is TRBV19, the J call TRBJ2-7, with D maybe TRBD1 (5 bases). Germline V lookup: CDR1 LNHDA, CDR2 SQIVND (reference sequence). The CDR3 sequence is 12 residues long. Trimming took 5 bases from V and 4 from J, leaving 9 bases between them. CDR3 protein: CASSDQGYEQYF. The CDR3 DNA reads TGTGCCAGTAGTGACCAGGGTTACGAGCAGTACTTC.

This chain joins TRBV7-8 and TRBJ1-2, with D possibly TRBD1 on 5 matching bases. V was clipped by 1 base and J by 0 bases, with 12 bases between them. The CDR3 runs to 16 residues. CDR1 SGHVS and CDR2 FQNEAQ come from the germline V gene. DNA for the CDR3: TGTGCCAGCAGCTTAGGGAGACAGTTAGCTAACTATGGCTACACCTTC. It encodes CASSLGRQLANYGYTF.

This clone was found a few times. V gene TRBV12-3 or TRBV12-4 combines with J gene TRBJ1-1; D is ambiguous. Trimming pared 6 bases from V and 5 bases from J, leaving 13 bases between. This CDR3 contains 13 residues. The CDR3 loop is CASRQTGGTEAFF. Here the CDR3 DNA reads TGTGCCAGCAGGCAGACGGGAGGGACTGAAGCTTTCTTT.

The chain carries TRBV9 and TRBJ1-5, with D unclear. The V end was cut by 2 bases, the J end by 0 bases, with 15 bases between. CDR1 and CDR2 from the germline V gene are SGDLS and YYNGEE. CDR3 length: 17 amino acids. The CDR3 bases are TGTGCCAGCAGCGTTTCTAGGAGAGGGTATAGCAATCAGCCCCAGCATTTT. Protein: CASSVSRRGYSNQPQHF.

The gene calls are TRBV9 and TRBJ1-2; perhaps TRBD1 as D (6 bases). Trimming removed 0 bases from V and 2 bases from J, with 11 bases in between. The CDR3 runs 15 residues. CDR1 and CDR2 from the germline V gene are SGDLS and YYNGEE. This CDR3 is CASSVGWQGNYGYTF. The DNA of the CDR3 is TGTGCCAGCAGCGTAGGGTGGCAGGGGAACTATGGCTACACCTTC.

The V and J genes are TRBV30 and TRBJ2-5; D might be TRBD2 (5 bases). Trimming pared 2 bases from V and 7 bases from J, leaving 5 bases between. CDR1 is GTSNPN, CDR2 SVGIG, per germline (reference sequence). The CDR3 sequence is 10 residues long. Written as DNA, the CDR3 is TGTGCCTGGAGTCGGGGGACCCAGTACTTC. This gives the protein CAWSRGTQYF.

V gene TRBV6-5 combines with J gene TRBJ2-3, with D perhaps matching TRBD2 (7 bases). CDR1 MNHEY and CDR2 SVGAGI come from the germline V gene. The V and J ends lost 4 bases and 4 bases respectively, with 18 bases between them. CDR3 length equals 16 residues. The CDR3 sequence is CASSSGGAQVPDTQYF. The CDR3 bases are TGTGCCAGCAGTTCTGGGGGGGCTCAAGTCCCAGATACGCAGTATTTT.

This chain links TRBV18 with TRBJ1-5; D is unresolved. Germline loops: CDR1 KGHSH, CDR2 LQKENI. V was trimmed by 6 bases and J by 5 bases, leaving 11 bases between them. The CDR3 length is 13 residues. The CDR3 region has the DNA TGTGCCAGCTCCCAAGATCGGGATCAGCCCCAGCATTTT. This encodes CASSQDRDQPQHF.

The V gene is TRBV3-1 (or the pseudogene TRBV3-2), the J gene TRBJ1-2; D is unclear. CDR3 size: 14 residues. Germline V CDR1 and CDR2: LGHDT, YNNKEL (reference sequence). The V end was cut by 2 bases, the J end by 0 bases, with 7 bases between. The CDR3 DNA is TGTGCCAGCAGCCAAAGTCAGACTAACTATGGCTACACCTTC. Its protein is CASSQSQTNYGYTF.